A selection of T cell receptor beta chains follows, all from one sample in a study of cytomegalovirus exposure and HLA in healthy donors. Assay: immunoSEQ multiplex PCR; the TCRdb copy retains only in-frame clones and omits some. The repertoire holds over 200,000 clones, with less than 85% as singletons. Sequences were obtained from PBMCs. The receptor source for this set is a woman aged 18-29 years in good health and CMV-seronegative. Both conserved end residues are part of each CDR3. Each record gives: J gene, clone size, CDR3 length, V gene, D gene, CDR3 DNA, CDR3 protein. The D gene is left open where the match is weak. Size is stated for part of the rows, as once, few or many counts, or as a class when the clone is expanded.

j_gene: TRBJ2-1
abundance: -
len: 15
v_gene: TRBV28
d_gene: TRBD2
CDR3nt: TGTGCCAACAGCGTGGCGGGAGGCAACTACAATGAGCAGTTCTTC
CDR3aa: CANSVAGGNYNEQFF

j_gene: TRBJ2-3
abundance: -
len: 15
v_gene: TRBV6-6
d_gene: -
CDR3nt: TGTGCCAGCAGCCCCCTGGGCCTTAGCACAGATACGCAGTATTTT
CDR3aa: CASSPLGLSTDTQYF

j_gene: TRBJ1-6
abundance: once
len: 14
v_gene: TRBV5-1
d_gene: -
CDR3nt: TGCGCCAGCAGTCCCGCGGTCCAAGATTCACCCCTCCACTTT
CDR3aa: CASSPAVQDSPLHF

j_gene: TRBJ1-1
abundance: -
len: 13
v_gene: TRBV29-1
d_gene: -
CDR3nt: TGCAGCGTCTGGGGGGAATTAAACACTGAAGCTTTCTTT
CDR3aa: CSVWGELNTEAFF

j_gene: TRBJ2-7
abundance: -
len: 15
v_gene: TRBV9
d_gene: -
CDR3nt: TGTGCCAGCAGCGTAGATGACGGGAGCTCCTACGAGCAGTACTTC
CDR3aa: CASSVDDGSSYEQYF

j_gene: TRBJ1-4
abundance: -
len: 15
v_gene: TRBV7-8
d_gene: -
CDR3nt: TGTGCCAGCAGCTTAGAGGCAGGGGAGAGCGAAAAACTGTTTTTT
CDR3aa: CASSLEAGESEKLFF

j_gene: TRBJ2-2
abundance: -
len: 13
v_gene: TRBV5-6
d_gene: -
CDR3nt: TGTGCCAGCAGCTTACTTAACACCGGGGAGCTGTTTTTT
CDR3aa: CASSLLNTGELFF

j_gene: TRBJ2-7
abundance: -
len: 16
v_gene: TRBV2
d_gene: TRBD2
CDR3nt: TGTGCCAGCAGCCCCCACGGGACTAGCGTTACCTACGAGCAGTACTTC
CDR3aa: CASSPHGTSVTYEQYF

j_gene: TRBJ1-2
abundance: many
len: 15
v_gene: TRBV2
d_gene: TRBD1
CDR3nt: TGTGCCAGCAGACCAGGGACAGGGGGCGACTATGGCTACACCTTC
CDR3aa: CASRPGTGGDYGYTF

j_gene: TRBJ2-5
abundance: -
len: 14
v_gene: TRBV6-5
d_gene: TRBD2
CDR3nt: TGTGCCAGCAGTTGGTCTAGCGGCCAAGAGACCCAGTACTTC
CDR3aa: CASSWSSGQETQYF

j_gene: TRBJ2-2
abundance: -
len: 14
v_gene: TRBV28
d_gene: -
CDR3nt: TGTGCCAGCAGTTTGGGCCAGACCACCGGGGAGCTGTTTTTT
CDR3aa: CASSLGQTTGELFF

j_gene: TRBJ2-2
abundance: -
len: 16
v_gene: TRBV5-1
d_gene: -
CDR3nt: TGCGCCAGCAGCTCAGGGGCTGGAAGACGGACCGGGGAGCTGTTTTTT
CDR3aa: CASSSGAGRRTGELFF

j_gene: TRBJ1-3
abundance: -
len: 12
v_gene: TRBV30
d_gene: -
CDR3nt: TGTGCCTGGAGTGTAGTGGGGAACACCATATATTTT
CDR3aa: CAWSVVGNTIYF

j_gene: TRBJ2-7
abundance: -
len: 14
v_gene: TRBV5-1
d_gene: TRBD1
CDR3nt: TGCGCCAGCAGCTTGGGACAGGGTTACTACGAGCAGTACTTC
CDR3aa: CASSLGQGYYEQYF

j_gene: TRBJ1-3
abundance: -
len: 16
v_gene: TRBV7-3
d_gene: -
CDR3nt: TGTGCCAGCAGCTTAGGTCCCGCGGGGTCTGGAAACACCATATATTTT
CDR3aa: CASSLGPAGSGNTIYF

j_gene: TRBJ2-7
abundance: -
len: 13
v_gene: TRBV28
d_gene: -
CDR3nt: TGTGCCAGCAATGGTGGGAGCTCCTACGAGCAGTACTTC
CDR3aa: CASNGGSSYEQYF

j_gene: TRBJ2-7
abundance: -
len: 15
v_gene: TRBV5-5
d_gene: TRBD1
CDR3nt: TGTGCCAGCAGCCGGACCGGGACAGGGGGGCTCGAGCAGTACTTC
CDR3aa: CASSRTGTGGLEQYF

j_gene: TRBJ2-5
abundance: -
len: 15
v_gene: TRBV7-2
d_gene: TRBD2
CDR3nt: TGTGCCAGCAGCAAGACCGGGACTAGCCAAGAGACCCAGTACTTC
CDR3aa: CASSKTGTSQETQYF

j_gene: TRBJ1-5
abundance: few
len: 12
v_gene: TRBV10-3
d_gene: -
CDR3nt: TGTGCCATCAGTGAGTCAACCCAGCCCCAGCATTTT
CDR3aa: CAISESTQPQHF

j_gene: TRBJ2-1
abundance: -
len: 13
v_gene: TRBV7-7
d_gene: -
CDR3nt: TGTGCTAGCAGCCCCCGTTTATCAGGGGAGCAGTTCTTC
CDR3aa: CASSPRLSGEQFF

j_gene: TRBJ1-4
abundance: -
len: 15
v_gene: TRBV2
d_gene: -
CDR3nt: TGTGCCAGCAGCAGACCGGGAGAAACTAATGAAAAACTGTTTTTT
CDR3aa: CASSRPGETNEKLFF

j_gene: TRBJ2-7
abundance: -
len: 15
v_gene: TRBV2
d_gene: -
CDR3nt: TGTGCCAGCAGTGAAGACTGGAGAAGCTCCTACGAGCAGTACTTC
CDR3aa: CASSEDWRSSYEQYF

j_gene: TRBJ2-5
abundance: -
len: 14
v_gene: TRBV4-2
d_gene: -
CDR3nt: TGTGCCAGCAGCCAAGAGTGGGGGCAAGAGACCCAGTACTTC
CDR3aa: CASSQEWGQETQYF

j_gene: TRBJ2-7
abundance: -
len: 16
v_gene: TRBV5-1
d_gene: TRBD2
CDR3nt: TGCGCCAGCAGCGGGACTCTTAGCGGGAGTCCCTACGAGCAGTACTTC
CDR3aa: CASSGTLSGSPYEQYF